This T cell receptor (beta chain) comes out of a study of T cell repertoires in cytomegalovirus infection (dated by TCRdb to between 2018 and 2020). Describing the broader study: The peptide stimulations were aimed at well-studied HLA-B-restricted epitopes as well as recently identified HLA-C-restricted CMV epitopes, whose presentation resists viral immunomodulation. The HLA type of each donor mattered for the analysis, because public TCR beta signatures pointed to carriage of CMV infection along with the matching HLA type.

The treatment or condition label for this specimen denotes: in vitro stimulation with specific CMV peptide epitopes to enrich CMV-specific T cells. About this clonotype itself: Its binding antigen is unknown. This sequence may be a read error, since a much larger clone differs from it by one base.

Here is what the overall study found, with its caveats: In both this cohort and an independent roughly 400-donor cohort, the cumulative frequency of public TCR beta family members distinguished carriers of CMV infection plus the relevant HLA type. In the ex vivo response, HLA-C-restricted CMV-specific TCR beta clonotypes were dominant, and in two of eight donors the single most frequent clonotype came from this HLA-C-restricted group.

Sequenced using an Illumina HiSeq 1500. TCRdb reworked the public reads: Q25 trimming with fastp, MiXCR clone assembly, productive beta chains retained. A single entry per CDR3 protein holds the most common genes and DNA from its merged rows. The sample contains roughly 920,000 distinct CDR3 sequences, approximately 33% of them found a single time. The ten largest clones capture roughly 12% of the sample. Measured from the cysteine to the phenylalanine, the CDR3 is 14 residues long. Only the CDR3 region is kept as DNA, spanning 42 bases read in frame from base 1. Based on the germline V gene, the CDR1 and CDR2 sequences are SGHVS and FQNEAQ.

Recombination joined TRBV7-8 with TRBJ2-1; TRBD1 aligns with 8 central bases. This sample comprised cultured CD8+ T cells from PBMCs, obtained from culture after CMV antigen stimulation. This clonotype was sampled from a human donor in good health (CMV status not recorded). Some clones in this sample may be carry-over from other donors' samples. The CDR3 here reads CASSRRQGIHERFF. The nucleotide sequence is given as TGTGCCAGCAGCCGACGACAGGGGATCCATGAGCGGTTCTTC.